The rows below give T cell receptor beta chains drawn from one sample of a study of T-cell memory formation after mild COVID-19. Using its own MiXCR run on the 5' RACE reads, TCRdb lists one record per CDR3 protein. The sample consists of roughly 450,000 distinct CDR3 sequences, 15% to 20% of them appearing once. Sequencing was performed on PBMCs or a T cell subset sorted from them (not recorded which). These TCRs come from an adult woman who had mild COVID-19 (a few samples of this study predate the infection). Cell type and time point are not known. The CDR3 runs from the conserved cysteine through the conserved F or W. D genes are given only for firm matches. Not all rows give a size; the values are once, few, many and, for expanded clones, a class.

J gene | clone size | V gene | D gene | CDR3 protein | CDR3 DNA
TRBJ2-7 | few | TRBV20-1 | - | CSARDLQGDTYYEQYF | TGCAGTGCTAGAGATCTTCAAGGGGACACTTACTACGAGCAGTACTTC
TRBJ2-1 | - | TRBV7-9 | TRBD1 | CASSLEGANEQFF | TGTGCCAGCAGCTTAGAGGGGGCGAATGAGCAGTTCTTC
TRBJ1-1 | once | TRBV7-2 | - | CASSRGDPSVAFF | TGTGCCAGCAGCCGAGGGGATCCCTCTGTTGCTTTCTTT
TRBJ1-1 | few | TRBV5-1 | - | CASHLRQATEAFF | TGCGCCAGTCACCTTCGGCAGGCCACTGAAGCTTTCTTT
TRBJ2-1 | - | TRBV24-1 | TRBD1 | CATSEPRGQGHNEQFF | TGTGCCACCAGTGAGCCACGGGGACAGGGGCACAATGAGCAGTTCTTC
TRBJ2-7 | few | TRBV7-2 | TRBD2 | CASSFGGTSGMYEQYF | TGTGCCAGCAGCTTTGGTGGGACTAGCGGGATGTATGAGCAGTACTTC
TRBJ1-5 | few | TRBV5-6 | TRBD1 | CASSFQGVHQPQHF | TGTGCCAGCAGCTTCCAGGGGGTCCATCAGCCCCAGCATTTT
TRBJ2-3 | few | TRBV5-1 | TRBD1 | CASSLGTGTAGTDTQYF | TGCGCCAGCAGCTTGGGGACCGGGACAGCCGGCACAGATACGCAGTATTTT
TRBJ1-5 | few | TRBV20-1 | - | CSARPPGGHQPQHF | TGCAGTGCTAGACCCCCCGGGGGGCATCAGCCCCAGCATTTT
TRBJ2-3 | few | TRBV7-2 | TRBD2 | CASSLGGSGRAGDTQYF | TGTGCCAGCAGCCTCGGCGGGAGCGGGAGGGCCGGAGATACGCAGTATTTT
TRBJ1-2 | few | TRBV30 | - | CAWTPYGGFGYTF | TGTGCCTGGACCCCTTATGGGGGGTTTGGCTACACCTTC
TRBJ1-2 | many | TRBV7-6 | - | CATTPRGRANYGYTF | TGTGCCACCACCCCTAGAGGGAGAGCTAACTATGGCTACACCTTC
TRBJ2-3 | few | TRBV29-1 | TRBD2 | CSMTSLAGVSSDTQYF | TGCAGCATGACGTCTCTAGCGGGAGTATCAAGCGATACGCAGTATTTT
TRBJ2-3 | - | TRBV4-2 | - | CASSQDGTRGHTQYF | TGTGCCAGCAGCCAAGATGGGACCCGGGGGCATACGCAGTATTTT
TRBJ2-7 | few | TRBV24-1 | - | CATSEPNSYEQYF | TGTGCCACCAGTGAACCGAACTCCTACGAGCAGTACTTC
TRBJ2-1 | many | TRBV7-9 | - | CASSFPPQGNEQFF | TGTGCCAGCAGCTTCCCCCCACAGGGAAATGAGCAGTTCTTC
TRBJ2-6 | few | TRBV7-8 | - | CASSRRDGVSGANVLTF | TGTGCCAGCAGCCGCCGGGACGGAGTCTCTGGGGCCAACGTCCTGACTTTC